The following is a TCR beta chain sequence with its context. Its antigen is currently unknown. Caucasian, healthy and from Russia, the donors were aged between 6 and 90. The CDR3 covers 15 residues. Germline lookup yields CDR1 KGHSH and CDR2 LQKENI. The V and J ends lost 0 bases and 9 bases respectively, with 17 bases between them. This sample was included in a study of blood T cells in healthy people across ages. Study conclusions and caveats: Without sorted subsets, naive and antigen-experienced compartments could not be conclusively compared.

The authors ran a second PCR of 7 to 11 cycles using a sample-barcoded 5' primer and a J-beta primer mix. TCRdb re-derived calls from the 5' RACE reads in MiXCR, one entry per CDR3 protein. The sample has just under 750,000 distinct CDR3 sequences; 22% are singletons. The TCR comes from a man in his sixties or seventies in good health. Sequencing used blood. The V gene is TRBV18, the J gene TRBJ1-2, with D perhaps TRBD1 (5 bases). CDR3 sequence: CASSPPVGHLVRYTF. The CDR3 DNA reads TGTGCCAGCTCACCACCTGTAGGACACCTGGTGCGCTACACCTTC.